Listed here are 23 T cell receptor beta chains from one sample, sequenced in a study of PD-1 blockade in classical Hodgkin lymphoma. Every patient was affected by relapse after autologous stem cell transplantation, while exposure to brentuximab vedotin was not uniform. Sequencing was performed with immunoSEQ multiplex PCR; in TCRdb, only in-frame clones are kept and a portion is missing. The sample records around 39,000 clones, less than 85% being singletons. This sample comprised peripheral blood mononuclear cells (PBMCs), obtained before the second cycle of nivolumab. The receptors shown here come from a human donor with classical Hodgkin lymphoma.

The CDR3 DNA reads TGTGCCAGCAGTTTCTCTGGGAGGGGGGTATCGAACACTGAAGCTTTCTTT. It is translated as CASSFSGRGVSNTEAFF. The chain carries TRBV27 and TRBJ1-1; tentatively, D is TRBD1 (6 bases). There are 17 residues in the CDR3. Germline-derived CDR1 and CDR2 are MNHEY and SMNVEV (reference sequence). V gave up 3 bases and J gave up 1 base, with 18 bases separating them.

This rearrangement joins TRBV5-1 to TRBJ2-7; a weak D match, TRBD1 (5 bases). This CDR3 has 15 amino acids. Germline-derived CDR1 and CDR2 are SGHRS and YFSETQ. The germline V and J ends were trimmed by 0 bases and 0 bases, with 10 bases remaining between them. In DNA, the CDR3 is TGCGCCAGCAGCTTGGTTGCAGGGAACTCCTACGAGCAGTACTTC. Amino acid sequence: CASSLVAGNSYEQYF.

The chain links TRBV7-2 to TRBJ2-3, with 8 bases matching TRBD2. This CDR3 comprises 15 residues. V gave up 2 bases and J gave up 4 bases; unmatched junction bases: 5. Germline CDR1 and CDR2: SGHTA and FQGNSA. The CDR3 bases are TGTGCCAGCAGCTTACTAGCGGGTATTGCAGATACGCAGTATTTT. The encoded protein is CASSLLAGIADTQYF.

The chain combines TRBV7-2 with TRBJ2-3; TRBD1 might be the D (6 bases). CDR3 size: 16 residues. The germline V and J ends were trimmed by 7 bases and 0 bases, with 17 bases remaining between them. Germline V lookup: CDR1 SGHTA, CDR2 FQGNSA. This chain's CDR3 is CASTLEVGASTDTQYF. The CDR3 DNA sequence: TGTGCCAGCACCCTAGAGGTGGGGGCCAGCACAGATACGCAGTATTTT.

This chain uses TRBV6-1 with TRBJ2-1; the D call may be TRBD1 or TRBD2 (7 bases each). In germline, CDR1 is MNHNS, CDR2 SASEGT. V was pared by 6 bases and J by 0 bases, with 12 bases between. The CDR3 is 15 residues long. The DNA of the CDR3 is TGTGCCAGCAGCGCAGGGGGGGTCTCCTACAATGAGCAGTTCTTC. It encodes CASSAGGVSYNEQFF.

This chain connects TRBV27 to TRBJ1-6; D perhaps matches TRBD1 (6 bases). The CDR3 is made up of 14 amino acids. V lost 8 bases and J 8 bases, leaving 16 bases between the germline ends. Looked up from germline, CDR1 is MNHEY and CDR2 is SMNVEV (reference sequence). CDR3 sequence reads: CASLGHPLDSPLHF. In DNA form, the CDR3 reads TGTGCCAGCCTGGGACATCCTCTTGATTCACCCCTCCACTTT.

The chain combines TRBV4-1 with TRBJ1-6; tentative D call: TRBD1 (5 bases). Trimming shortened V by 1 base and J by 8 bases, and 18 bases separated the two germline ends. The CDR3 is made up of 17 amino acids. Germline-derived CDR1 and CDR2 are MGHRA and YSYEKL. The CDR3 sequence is CASSQGPTATTDSPLHF. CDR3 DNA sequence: TGCGCCAGCAGCCAAGGGCCGACAGCTACCACGGATTCACCCCTCCACTTT.

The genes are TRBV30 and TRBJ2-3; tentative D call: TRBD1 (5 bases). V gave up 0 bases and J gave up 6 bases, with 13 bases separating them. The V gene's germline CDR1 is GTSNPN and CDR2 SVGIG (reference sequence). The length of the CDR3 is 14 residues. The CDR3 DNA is TGTGCCTGGAGTGTATTGGGGCTGAGGGATACGCAGTATTTT. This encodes CAWSVLGLRDTQYF.

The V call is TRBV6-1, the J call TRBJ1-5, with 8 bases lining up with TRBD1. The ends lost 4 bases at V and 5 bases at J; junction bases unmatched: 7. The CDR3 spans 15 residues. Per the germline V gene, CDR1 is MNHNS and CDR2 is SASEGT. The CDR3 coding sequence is TGTGCCAGCAGTGGGTCGACAGGGGTGGATCAGCCCCAGCATTTT. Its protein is CASSGSTGVDQPQHF.

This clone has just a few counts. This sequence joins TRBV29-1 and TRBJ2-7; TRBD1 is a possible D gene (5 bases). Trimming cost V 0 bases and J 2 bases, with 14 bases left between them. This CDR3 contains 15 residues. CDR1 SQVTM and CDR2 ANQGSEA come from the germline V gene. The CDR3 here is CSVEDPQGEPYEQYF. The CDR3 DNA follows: TGCAGCGTTGAAGATCCCCAGGGCGAACCCTACGAGCAGTACTTC.

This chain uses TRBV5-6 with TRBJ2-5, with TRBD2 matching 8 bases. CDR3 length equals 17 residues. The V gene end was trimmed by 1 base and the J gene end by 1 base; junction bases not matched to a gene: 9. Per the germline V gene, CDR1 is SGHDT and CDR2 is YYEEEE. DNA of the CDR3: TGTGCCAGCAGCTTGTTGAGCGGGGGCTGGAGCCAAGAGACCCAGTACTTC. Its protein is CASSLLSGGWSQETQYF.

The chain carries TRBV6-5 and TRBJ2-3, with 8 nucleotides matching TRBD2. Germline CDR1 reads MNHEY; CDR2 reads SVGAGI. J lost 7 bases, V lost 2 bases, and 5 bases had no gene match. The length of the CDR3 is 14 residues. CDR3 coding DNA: TGTGCCAGCAGTTACGGCGGGGGGCCGAATACGCAGTATTTT. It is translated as CASSYGGGPNTQYF.

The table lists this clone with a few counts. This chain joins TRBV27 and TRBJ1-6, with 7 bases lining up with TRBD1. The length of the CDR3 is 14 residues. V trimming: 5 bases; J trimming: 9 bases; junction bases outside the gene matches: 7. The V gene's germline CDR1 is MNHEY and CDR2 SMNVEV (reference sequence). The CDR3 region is CASSRQGWGSPLHF. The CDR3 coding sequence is TGTGCCAGCAGTCGACAGGGCTGGGGTTCACCCCTCCACTTT.

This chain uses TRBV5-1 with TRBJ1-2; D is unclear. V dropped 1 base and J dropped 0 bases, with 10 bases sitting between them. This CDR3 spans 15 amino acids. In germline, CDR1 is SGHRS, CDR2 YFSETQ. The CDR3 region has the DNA TGCGCCAGCAGCTTGAGGACGGAAACTAACTATGGCTACACCTTC. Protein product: CASSLRTETNYGYTF.

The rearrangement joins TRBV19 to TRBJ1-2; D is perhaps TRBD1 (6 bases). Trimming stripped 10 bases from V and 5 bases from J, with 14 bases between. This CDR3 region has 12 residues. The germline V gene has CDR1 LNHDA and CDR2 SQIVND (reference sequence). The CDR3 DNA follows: TGTGCCACCGGGGGGGGGCAATATGGCTACACCTTC. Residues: CATGGGQYGYTF. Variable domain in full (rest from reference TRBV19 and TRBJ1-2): DGGITQSPKYLFRKEGQNVTLSCEQNLNHDAMYWYRQDPGQGLRLIYYSQIVNDFQKGDIAEGYSVSREKKESFPLTVTSAQKNPTAFYLCATGGGQYGYTFGSGTRLTVV.

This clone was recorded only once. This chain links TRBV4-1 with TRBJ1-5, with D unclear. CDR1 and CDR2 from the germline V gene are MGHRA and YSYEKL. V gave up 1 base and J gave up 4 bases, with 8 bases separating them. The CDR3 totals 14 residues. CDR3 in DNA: TGCGCCAGCAGCCAAGGACGGACGAATCAGCCCCAGCATTTT. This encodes CASSQGRTNQPQHF.

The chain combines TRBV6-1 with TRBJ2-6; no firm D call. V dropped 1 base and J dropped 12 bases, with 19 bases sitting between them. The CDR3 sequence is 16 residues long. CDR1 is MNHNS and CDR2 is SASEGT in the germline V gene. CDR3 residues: CASSEGRVLRTVVLTF. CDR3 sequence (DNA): TGTGCCAGCAGTGAAGGAAGGGTTTTAAGGACGGTCGTCCTGACTTTC.

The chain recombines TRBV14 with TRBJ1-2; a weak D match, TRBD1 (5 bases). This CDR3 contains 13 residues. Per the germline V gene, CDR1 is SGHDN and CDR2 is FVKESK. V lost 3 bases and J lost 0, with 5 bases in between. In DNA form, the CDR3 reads TGTGCCAGCAGCCAGACAGCTAACTATGGCTACACCTTC. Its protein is CASSQTANYGYTF.

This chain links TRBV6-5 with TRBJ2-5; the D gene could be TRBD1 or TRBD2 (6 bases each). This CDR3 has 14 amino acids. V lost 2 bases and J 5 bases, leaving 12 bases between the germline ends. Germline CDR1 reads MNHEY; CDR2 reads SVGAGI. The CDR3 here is CASSYARGRETQYF. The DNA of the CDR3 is TGTGCCAGCAGTTACGCACGGGGGCGGGAGACCCAGTACTTC.

The CDR3 sequence: CASGLAYSNQPQHF. The CDR3 coding sequence is TGTGCCAGCGGTTTGGCTTATAGCAATCAGCCCCAGCATTTT. This chain links TRBV6-5 with TRBJ1-5, with no clear D. The V end lost 8 bases, the J end lost 0 bases, and 11 bases lay between the germline ends. The germline V gene encodes CDR1 MNHEY and CDR2 SVGAGI. There are 14 residues in the CDR3.

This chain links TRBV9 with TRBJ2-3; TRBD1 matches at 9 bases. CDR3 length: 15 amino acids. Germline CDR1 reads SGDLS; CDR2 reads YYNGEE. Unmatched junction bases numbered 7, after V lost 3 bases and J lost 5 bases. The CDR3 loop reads CASSERTGAEDTQYF. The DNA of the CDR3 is TGTGCCAGCAGCGAAAGGACAGGGGCCGAAGATACGCAGTATTTT.

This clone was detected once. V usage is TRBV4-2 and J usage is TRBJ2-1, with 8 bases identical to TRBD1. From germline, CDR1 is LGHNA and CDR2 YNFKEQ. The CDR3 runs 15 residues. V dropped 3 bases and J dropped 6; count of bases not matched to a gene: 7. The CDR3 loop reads CASSQSGTGPNEQFF. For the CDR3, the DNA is TGTGCCAGCAGCCAGTCCGGGACAGGACCCAATGAGCAGTTCTTC.

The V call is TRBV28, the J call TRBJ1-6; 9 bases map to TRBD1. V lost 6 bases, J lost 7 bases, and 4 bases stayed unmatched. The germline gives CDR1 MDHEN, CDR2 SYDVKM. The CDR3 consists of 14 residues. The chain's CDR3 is CASSQTGGNSPLHF. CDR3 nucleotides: TGTGCCAGCAGCCAGACAGGGGGGAATTCACCCCTCCACTTT.